This is a list of T cell receptor beta chains from one sample in a study of CD8 T cells in ankylosing spondylitis. A single record per CDR3 protein comes from TCRdb applying MiXCR to the 5' RACE reads. The sample yields 450,000 to 550,000 distinct CDR3 sequences, 5.3% seen once. The sample consisted of blood, either unsorted or a sorted T cell fraction (not recorded which). The receptors were sampled from a male donor with ankylosing spondylitis. The CDR3 runs from the conserved cysteine through the conserved F or W. The D gene is left open where the match is weak. Rows give clone size only sometimes, using once, few, many, or a class for an expanded clone.

d_call clone_size j_call v_call cdr3_nt cdr3_aa
. many TRBJ2-1 TRBV20-1 TGCAGTGCTAGGAGGCAAGGGGGAGGTTTGTACAATGAGCAGTTCTTC CSARRQGGGLYNEQFF
. many TRBJ2-7 TRBV4-1 TGCGCCAGCAGCCAAGGGAGGACTTCCTACGAGCGGTACTTC CASSQGRTSYERYF
. many TRBJ1-4 TRBV27 TGTGCCAGCAGTCAAATAGGCGGGGGACGCGAAAAACTGTTTTTT CASSQIGGGREKLFF
. many TRBJ1-1 TRBV5-1 TGCGCCAGCAGCCACTTCGGGCGCGATAAGAACACTGAAGCTTTCTTT CASSHFGRDKNTEAFF
. many TRBJ1-4 TRBV15 TGTGCCACCCGTCGTAACTCCTATAATGAAAAACTGTTTTTT CATRRNSYNEKLFF
. . TRBJ2-7 TRBV5-6 TGTGCCAGCAGCTTTCTTCGAAGCACCTACGAGCAGTACTTC CASSFLRSTYEQYF
TRBD2 many TRBJ2-5 TRBV3-1 TGTGCCAGCAGGACTAGCGGGGCCGGGGAGACCCAGTACTTC CASRTSGAGETQYF
TRBD1 many TRBJ1-6 TRBV20-1 TGCAGTGCTAGGGCAGGGGGCCCCTATTCACCCCTCCACTTT CSARAGGPYSPLHF
. many TRBJ2-7 TRBV10-1 TGCGCCAGCAGTTATAGCGGAGACTCCTACGAGCAGTACTTC CASSYSGDSYEQYF
TRBD1 many TRBJ1-1 TRBV29-1 TGCAGCGTTATACCACAGGGGATACTGGAAGCTTTCTTT CSVIPQGILEAFF
. few TRBJ2-5 TRBV5-1 TGCGCCAGCAGCTTATCCAGCCTACGGGAGACCCAGTACTTC CASSLSSLRETQYF
. . TRBJ2-5 TRBV28 TGTGCCAGCAGTTCTGCATGGGGGACCCAGTACTTC CASSSAWGTQYF
. . TRBJ2-2 TRBV20-1 TGCAGTGCTAGAGATCTCTCGCTACTCACCGGGGAGCTGTTTTTT CSARDLSLLTGELFF
. many TRBJ2-3 TRBV4-1 TGCGCCAGCAGCCCCTTCGGCGTTCTAACAGATACGCAGTATTTT CASSPFGVLTDTQYF
. . TRBJ2-2 TRBV5-1 TGCGCCAGCAGCTTCGAGCAGGGTCTGACCGGGGAGCTGTTTTTT CASSFEQGLTGELFF
TRBD1 many TRBJ1-2 TRBV4-3 TGCGCCAGCAGCCCGACAGGGTTAGGCTATGGCTACACCTTC CASSPTGLGYGYTF
. many TRBJ2-5 TRBV12-3/TRBV12-4 TGTGCCAGCAGTTTATTAGGGCTTCAAGAGACCCAGTACTTC CASSLLGLQETQYF
. many TRBJ2-1 TRBV2 TGTGCCAGCAGTGAATTTAGGGTTGAGCAGTTCTTC CASSEFRVEQFF
. many TRBJ1-4 TRBV6-1 TGTGCCAGCAGTAACTGGGAAGAACTGTTTTTT CASSNWEELFF
TRBD2 many TRBJ2-7 TRBV5-5 TGTGCCAGCAGCGTGGGACTAGCGGAATCCTACGAGCAGTACTTC CASSVGLAESYEQYF
TRBD1 many TRBJ1-3 TRBV29-1 TGCAGCGTTGAGGGGGACAGGGATGGAAACACCATATATTTT CSVEGDRDGNTIYF
TRBD2 . TRBJ2-6 TRBV25-1 TGTGCCAGCAGTGAAGTTTTGGGGGGGTCCGGGGCCAACGTCCTGACTTTC CASSEVLGGSGANVLTF
. many TRBJ2-3 TRBV20-1 TGCAGTGCTAGGTCGGGGGCCCGCACAGATACGCAGTATTTT CSARSGARTDTQYF
. many TRBJ1-1 TRBV27 TGTGCCAGCTTGTCGCGGCTCCGATCTGAAGCTTTCTTT CASLSRLRSEAFF
TRBD1 many TRBJ1-2 TRBV4-3 TGCGCCAGCAGCCAAAGGACAGGGGAAGTCTATGGCTACACCTTC CASSQRTGEVYGYTF
. many TRBJ1-1 TRBV7-2 TGTGCCAGCAGCTTAACACAACTGAACACTGAAGCTTTCTTT CASSLTQLNTEAFF
. many TRBJ1-5 TRBV24-1 TGTGCCACCAGTGAGGGACGGGGCGGACGCAATCAGCCCCAGCATTTT CATSEGRGGRNQPQHF
. many TRBJ2-1 TRBV7-9 TGTGCCAGCAGCTCATACTCGGTTCGCAATCTGTATGAGCAGTTCTTC CASSSYSVRNLYEQFF
. many TRBJ1-5 TRBV7-2 TGTGCCAGCAGCTTAAGGGAAGGACAGCCCCAGCATTTT CASSLREGQPQHF
TRBD1 many TRBJ2-5 TRBV20-1 TGCAGTGCTAGGAATCCCTGGGACAGGGAGGAGACCCAGTACTTC CSARNPWDREETQYF
. few TRBJ1-1 TRBV5-5 TGTGCCAGCAGCTCAAGACTACCGAATCAGGGGTACACTGAAGCTTTCTTT CASSSRLPNQGYTEAFF
. many TRBJ2-1 TRBV10-3 TGTGCCATCAGAGCCCTAGCGACCCCCTCCTACAATGAGCAGTTCTTC CAIRALATPSYNEQFF
. many TRBJ1-3 TRBV18 TGTGCCAGCTCACTCCAGGGACGCTCTGGAAACACCATATATTTT CASSLQGRSGNTIYF
TRBD1 many TRBJ2-7 TRBV20-1 TGCAGTGCTCCGCCGGCTTCTGGGACAGGGGGCTTCTACGAGCAGTACTTC CSAPPASGTGGFYEQYF
. few TRBJ2-2 TRBV7-9 TGTGCCAGCAGCCGGAGGGGGTCTGTAAACACCGGGGAGCTGTTTTTT CASSRRGSVNTGELFF
. few TRBJ2-1 TRBV2 TGTGCCAGCAGTGACGCTGGGGAGCAGTTCTTC CASSDAGEQFF
. many TRBJ2-5 TRBV11-1 TGTGCCAGCAGCTCCAAGGACGCTGGGGAGACCCAGTACTTC CASSSKDAGETQYF
. few TRBJ2-1 TRBV5-1 TGCGCCAGCAGCACTGGACAGATCCCCTACAATGAGCAGTTCTTC CASSTGQIPYNEQFF
. many TRBJ2-2 TRBV20-1 TGCAGTGTTCCCCCCGGGACAACGAACACCGGGGAGCTGTTTTTT CSVPPGTTNTGELFF
. many TRBJ1-5 TRBV7-9 TGTGCCAGCAGCTTAGGACTAAGGGGCGGCAATCAGCCCCAGCATTTT CASSLGLRGGNQPQHF
. many TRBJ1-2 TRBV6-5 TGTGCCAGCAGTTACTCGGCAGGGGAGGTATGGTACGGCTACACCTTC CASSYSAGEVWYGYTF
. many TRBJ2-3 TRBV27 TGTGCCAGCAGTTTCTTGCTGGGGCAGGGCCCAGATACGCAGTATTTT CASSFLLGQGPDTQYF
TRBD1 many TRBJ1-2 TRBV10-3 TGTGCCATCAGGGGGACAGGGGTTGCCTATGGCTACACCTTC CAIRGTGVAYGYTF